This TCR beta chain is from a study of lymphopenia after photon versus proton radiotherapy. Points from the study as a whole: A bigger post-nadir fall in TCR diversity correlated inversely with survival time in deceased patients.

Concerning this clone itself: The antigen remains unidentified.

Sequencing used immunoSEQ multiplex PCR; TCRdb keeps in-frame clones, though not all of them. Among more than 15,000 clones listed, about 88% were seen once. The CDR3 is 17 amino acids. The V gene's germline CDR1 is LNHDA and CDR2 SQIVND (reference sequence). Trimming took 4 bases from V and 2 from J, leaving 18 bases between them. The sequence was collected from a woman between 55 and 75 years old with cholangiocarcinoma. Some clones in this sample may be carry-over from other donors' samples. The chain recombines TRBV19 with TRBJ2-1, with D hard to call. Sequences were derived from peripheral blood, sampled from a patient treated with proton-based radiotherapy. CDR3 sequence: CASSTEGASITYNEQFF. The CDR3 DNA reads as TGTGCCAGTAGTACCGAAGGAGCGTCAATTACCTACAATGAGCAGTTCTTC. The variable domain in full, with the rest retrieved from reference TRBV19 and TRBJ2-1, is DGGITQSPKYLFRKEGQNVTLSCEQNLNHDAMYWYRQDPGQGLRLIYYSQIVNDFQKGDIAEGYSVSREKKESFPLTVTSAQKNPTAFYLCASSTEGASITYNEQFFGPGTRLTVL.